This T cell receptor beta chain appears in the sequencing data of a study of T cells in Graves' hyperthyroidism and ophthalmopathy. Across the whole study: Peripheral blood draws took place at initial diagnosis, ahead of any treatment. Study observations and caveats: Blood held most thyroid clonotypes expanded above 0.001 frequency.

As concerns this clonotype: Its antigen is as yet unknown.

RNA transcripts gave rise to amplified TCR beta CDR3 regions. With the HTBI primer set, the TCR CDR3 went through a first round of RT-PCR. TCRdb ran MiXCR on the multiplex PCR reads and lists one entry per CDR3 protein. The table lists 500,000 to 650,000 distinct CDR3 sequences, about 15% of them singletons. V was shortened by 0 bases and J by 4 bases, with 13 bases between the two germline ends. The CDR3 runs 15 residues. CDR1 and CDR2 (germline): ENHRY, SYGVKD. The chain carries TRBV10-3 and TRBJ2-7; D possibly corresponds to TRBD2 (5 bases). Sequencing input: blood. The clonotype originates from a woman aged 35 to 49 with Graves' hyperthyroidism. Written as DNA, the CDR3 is TGTGCCATCAGTGAGTCCTTAGGAGAGGGTTACGAGCAGTACTTC. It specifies CAISESLGEGYEQYF.